Sequencing of this T cell receptor beta chain was carried out in a study of blood T cells in healthy people across ages. The authors ran a second PCR of about 6 to 12 cycles using a sample-barcoded 5' primer and a J-beta primer mix. A single record per CDR3 protein comes from TCRdb applying MiXCR to the 5' RACE reads. The sample holds 550,000 to 650,000 distinct CDR3 sequences; under 30% are singletons and the top ten take 15% to 19%. Looked up from germline, CDR1 is DFQATT and CDR2 is SNEGSKA (reference sequence). V trimming: 4 bases; J trimming: 10 bases; junction bases outside the gene matches: 8. CDR3 length: 13 residues. Comment on this clonotype: A much larger clone lies a single base off, so this may be a read error.

This rearrangement joins TRBV20-1 to TRBJ2-1, with TRBD2 matching over 9 bases. The sequenced sample consisted of blood. This sequence originates from a woman over 75 in good health. The CDR3 region is CSAISGGYLEQFF. CDR3 DNA sequence: TGCAGTGCTATTAGCGGGGGTTACCTCGAGCAGTTCTTC.